The present entry profiles one T cell receptor beta chain with its context. The CDR3 has 14 residues. V lost 4 bases and J 2 bases, leaving 13 bases between the germline ends. Per the germline V gene, CDR1 is SGDLS and CDR2 is YYNGEE. The data were obtained in a study of CD8 T cells in Susac syndrome. A quantity of about 0.5 to 1 ug RNA underwent reverse transcription using random hexamers. TCRdb used MiXCR to reprocess the immunoSEQ multiplex PCR reads, holding one entry per CDR3 protein. The data hold about 250,000 distinct CDR3 sequences, with 85% to 95% observed a single time. The receptor's source is a human donor with multiple sclerosis. V is TRBV9 and J is TRBJ2-7; D unclear. Sequenced sample: CD4+ T cells from PBMCs. The CDR3 nucleotides are TGTGCCAGCAGCACGGACGCAACTACCTACGAGCAGTACTTC. This translates into CASSTDATTYEQYF.